This T cell receptor beta chain was captured by sequencing in a study of T cell responses to AZD1222 COVID-19 vaccine. Study-level findings and limits: Increased Spike-specific TCR breadth and depth were observed after two AZD1222 doses.

As concerns this clone: The antigen is unknown.

Data came from immunoSEQ multiplex PCR; TCRdb stores just in-frame clones and leaves some out. The data contain approximately 180,000 clones, roughly 91% of them seen just once; the ten biggest clones take up under 1.1%. CDR3 length: 16 residues. V lost 4 bases and J lost 3, with 15 bases in between. The germline CDR1 and CDR2 sequences are KGHSH and LQKENI. The chain combines TRBV18 with TRBJ2-2, with a possible D match to TRBD1 (7 bases). The source of this sequence is an adult who received the MenACWY meningococcal vaccine as a control. Sequenced here: peripheral blood, sampled 28 days after the second dose of the MenACWY control vaccine. CDR3 in amino acids: CASSRSPRGDTGELFF. CDR3 DNA sequence: TGTGCCAGCTCACGCAGCCCCAGGGGGGACACCGGGGAGCTGTTTTTT.